One and the same sample provided the 10 T cell receptor beta chains below, sequenced in a study of blood T cells in healthy people across ages. Through a sample-barcoded 5' primer and a J-beta primer mix, a second PCR was run for roughly 6 to 12 cycles. MiXCR was run by TCRdb on the 5' RACE reads, yielding one entry per CDR3 protein. The data hold about 640,000 distinct CDR3 sequences, with around 38% observed a single time. The sequenced sample was blood. The receptors derive from an older man in good health.

The gene calls are TRBV21-1 and TRBJ2-5; TRBD1, the table's D call, was not compared with the DNA. TRBV21-1 is described as a pseudogene. The CDR3 runs to 17 residues. The CDR3: CAGSKDGRQGAAETQYF. CDR3 nucleotide sequence: TGTGCCGGCAGCAAAGACGGGAGGCAGGGGGCAGCGGAGACCCAGTACTTC.

The rearrangement links TRBV12-3 or TRBV12-4 to TRBJ1-5; 8 bases match TRBD1. This CDR3 has 15 amino acids. Trimming at V came to 8 bases and at J to 4 bases, leaving 10 bases not matched to a gene. The CDR3 reads CASSYADRGNQPQHF. For the CDR3, the DNA is TGTGCCAGCTCCTATGCCGACAGGGGTAATCAGCCCCAGCATTTT.

This clonotype was seen a few times. The V gene is TRBV7-2, the J gene TRBJ2-1, with D possibly TRBD1 on 5 matching bases. Trimming took 1 base from V and 0 from J, leaving 22 bases between them. The length of the CDR3 is 20 residues. Germline CDR1 reads SGHTA; CDR2 reads FQGNSA. Here the CDR3 DNA reads TGTGCCAGCAGCTTAGTTCGTTCCCGGACCTTAGGGGCCTCCTACAATGAGCAGTTCTTC. Translating gives CASSLVRSRTLGASYNEQFF. The variable domain in full, completed from reference TRBV7-2 and TRBJ2-1, reads GAGVSQSPSNKVTEKGKDVELRCDPISGHTALYWYRQSLGQGLEFLIYFQGNSAPDKSGLPSDRFSAERTGGSVSTLTIQRTQQEDSAVYLCASSLVRSRTLGASYNEQFFGPGTRLTVL.

Many counts were recorded for this clonotype. The chain recombines TRBV29-1 with TRBJ1-2, with TRBD1 matching over 7 bases. CDR3 length equals 18 residues. The V and J ends lost 2 bases and 0 bases, in that order; junction bases with no gene match: 15. Per germline, CDR1 SQVTM and CDR2 ANQGSEA. The CDR3 sequence: CSVEMTKGASHANYGYTF. In DNA form, the CDR3 reads TGCAGCGTTGAAATGACAAAGGGGGCCTCCCACGCTAACTATGGCTACACCTTC.

This clonotype has ten or more counts. The rearrangement links TRBV7-2 to TRBJ2-2; D is unclear. The CDR3 consists of 14 residues. The V and J ends lost 0 bases and 1 base respectively, with 3 bases between them. Germline V CDR1 and CDR2: SGHTA, FQGNSA. The CDR3 is CASSLARNTGELFF. CDR3 bases: TGTGCCAGCAGCTTAGCTAGGAACACCGGGGAGCTGTTTTTT.

This clonotype has only a few counts. This chain links TRBV6-2 or TRBV6-3 with TRBJ1-1, with 7 bases identical to TRBD1. The germline V gene encodes CDR1 MNHEY and CDR2 SVGEGT. V shed 9 bases, J shed 10 bases, and the junction held 8 bases outside the gene matches. The CDR3 loop spans 11 amino acids. The CDR3 here is CASTDREGAFF. DNA of the CDR3: TGTGCCAGTACTGACAGGGAGGGAGCTTTCTTT.

This clonotype showed up just a few times. This chain links TRBV5-1 with TRBJ2-3; perhaps TRBD2 as D (5 bases). Trimming removed 5 bases at V and 2 bases at J, with 12 bases between. The CDR3 runs to 14 residues. CDR1 is SGHRS, CDR2 YFSETQ, per germline. CDR3 DNA sequence: TGCGCCAGCAGGAGGCTAGCCAACACAGATACGCAGTATTTT. It is translated as CASRRLANTDTQYF.

This clonotype was observed a few times. This chain uses TRBV5-1 with TRBJ2-4; possibly TRBD1 for D (6 bases). The J call is in doubt because the DNA end fits TRBJ2-7 better. The CDR3 extends over 15 amino acids. Germline-derived CDR1 and CDR2 are SGHRS and YFSETQ. The CDR3 DNA reads as TGCGCCAGCAGCTTGGATCGGACAGCAGCCTACGAGCAGTACTTC. Translated: CASSLDRTAAYEQYF.

Comment on this clonotype: A much larger clone is a single base away; this may be a read error. The gene calls are TRBV28 and TRBJ2-5, with D possibly being TRBD2 (6 bases). Trimming stripped 3 bases from V and 11 bases from J, with 22 bases between. CDR3 length: 15 residues. Germline V gene lookup returns CDR1 MDHEN and CDR2 SYDVKM. The CDR3 nucleotides read TGTGCCAGCAGTTTCATCGGGAGAGGGTTTAATGAGCAGTACTTC. Encoded protein: CASSFIGRGFNEQYF.

The chain carries TRBV20-1 and TRBJ2-5, with 7 nucleotides matching TRBD2. V lost 7 bases, J lost 1 base, and 3 bases stayed unmatched. This CDR3 comprises 12 residues. From germline, CDR1 is DFQATT and CDR2 SNEGSKA (reference sequence). CDR3 region: CSGAGAQETQYF. Here the CDR3 DNA reads TGCAGTGGGGCGGGAGCCCAAGAGACCCAGTACTTC.